This TCR beta chain was sequenced for a study of cytomegalovirus exposure and HLA in healthy donors. Study-level findings and limits: While the bulk of TCR sequences proved rare, some public TCRs turned up in many donors.

CDR1 is SEHNR, CDR2 FQNEAQ, per germline (reference sequence). The CDR3 runs to 13 residues. V lost 3 bases and J 6 bases, leaving 10 bases between the germline ends. The PCR ran on 60 Vbeta and 13 Jbeta primers. TCRdb's table, derived via immunoSEQ multiplex PCR, lists solely in-frame clones and lacks some. This table has about 73,000 clones, about 78% appearing once. Turning to this clone: The antigen remains undetermined.

The chain is built from TRBV7-9 and TRBJ2-3; D is perhaps TRBD2 (5 bases). The material sequenced was PBMCs. The clonotype comes from a male donor in good health and CMV-seronegative. In nucleotides, the CDR3 is TGTGCCAGCAGCTTCGGACTGTCTGATACGCAGTATTTT. Translating gives CASSFGLSDTQYF.